The present entry profiles one T cell receptor beta chain with its context. The CDR3 is made up of 15 amino acids. CDR1 is SGHDT, CDR2 YYEEEE, per germline. With 1 base removed from V and 7 bases from J, the gap between germline ends came to 15 bases. Sample-barcoded 5' priming and a J-beta primer mix drove a second PCR of roughly 6 to 12 cycles. TCRdb independently ran MiXCR on the 5' RACE reads; one entry per CDR3 protein. The sample comprises about 1.4 million distinct CDR3 sequences, 59% of which are singletons, and 5% to 7% rests with the top ten. The data were taken from a study of blood T cells in healthy people across ages.

The clonotype was recovered from a man aged 18 to 30 in good health. The source material was blood. The chain is built from TRBV5-6 and TRBJ1-5; no firm D call. Written as DNA, the CDR3 is TGTGCCAGCAGCTTGAAGCGTCAGGTGGGGCAGCCCCAGCATTTT. This translates into CASSLKRQVGQPQHF.